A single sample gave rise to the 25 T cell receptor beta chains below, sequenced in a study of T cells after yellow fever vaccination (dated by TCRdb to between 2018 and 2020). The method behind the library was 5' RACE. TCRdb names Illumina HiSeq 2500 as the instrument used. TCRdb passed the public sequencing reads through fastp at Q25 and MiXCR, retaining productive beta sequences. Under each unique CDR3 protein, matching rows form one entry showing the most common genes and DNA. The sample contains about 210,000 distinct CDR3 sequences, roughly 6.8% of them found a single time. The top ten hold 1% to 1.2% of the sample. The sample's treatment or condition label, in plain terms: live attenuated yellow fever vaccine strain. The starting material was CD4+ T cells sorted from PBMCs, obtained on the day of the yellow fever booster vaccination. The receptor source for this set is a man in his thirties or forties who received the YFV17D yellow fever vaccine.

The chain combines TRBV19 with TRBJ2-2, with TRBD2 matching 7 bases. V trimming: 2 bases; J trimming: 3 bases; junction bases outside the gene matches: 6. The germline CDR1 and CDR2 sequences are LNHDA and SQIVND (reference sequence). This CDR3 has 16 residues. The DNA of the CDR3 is TGTGCCAGTAGTATACAGGCTAGCGGACACACCGGGGAGCTGTTTTTT. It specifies CASSIQASGHTGELFF.

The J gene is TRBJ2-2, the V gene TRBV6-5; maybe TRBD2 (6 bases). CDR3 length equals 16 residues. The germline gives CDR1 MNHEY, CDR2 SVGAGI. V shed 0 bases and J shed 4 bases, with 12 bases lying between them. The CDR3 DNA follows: TGTGCCAGCAGTTACTCGAGACGGACTACCACCGGGGAGCTGTTTTTT. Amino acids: CASSYSRRTTTGELFF.

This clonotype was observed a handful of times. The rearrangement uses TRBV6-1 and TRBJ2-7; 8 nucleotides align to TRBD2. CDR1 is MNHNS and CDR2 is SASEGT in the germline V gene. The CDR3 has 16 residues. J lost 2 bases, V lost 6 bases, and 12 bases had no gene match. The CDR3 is CASRGSGTKITYEQYF. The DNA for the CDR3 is TGTGCCAGCAGAGGTAGCGGGACTAAGATTACCTACGAGCAGTACTTC.

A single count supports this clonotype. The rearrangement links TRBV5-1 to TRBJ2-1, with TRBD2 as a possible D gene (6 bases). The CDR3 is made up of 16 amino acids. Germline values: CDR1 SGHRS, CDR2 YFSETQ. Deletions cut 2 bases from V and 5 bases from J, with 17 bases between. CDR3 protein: CASSLVTSRIDNEQFF. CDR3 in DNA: TGCGCCAGCAGCTTAGTAACTAGCAGGATCGACAATGAGCAGTTCTTC.

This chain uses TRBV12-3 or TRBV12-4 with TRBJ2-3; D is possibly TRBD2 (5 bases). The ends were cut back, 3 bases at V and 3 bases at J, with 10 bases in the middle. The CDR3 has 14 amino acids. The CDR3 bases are TGTGCCAGCAGTTTCTCTAGCCCGACAGATACGCAGTATTTT. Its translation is CASSFSSPTDTQYF.

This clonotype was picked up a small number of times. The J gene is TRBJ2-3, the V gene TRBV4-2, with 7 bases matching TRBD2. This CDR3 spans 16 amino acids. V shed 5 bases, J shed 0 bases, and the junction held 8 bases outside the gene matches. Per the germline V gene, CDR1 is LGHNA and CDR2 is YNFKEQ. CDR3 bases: TGTGCCAGCAGCGAGGAACTAGCGCCTAGCACAGATACGCAGTATTTT. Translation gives CASSEELAPSTDTQYF.

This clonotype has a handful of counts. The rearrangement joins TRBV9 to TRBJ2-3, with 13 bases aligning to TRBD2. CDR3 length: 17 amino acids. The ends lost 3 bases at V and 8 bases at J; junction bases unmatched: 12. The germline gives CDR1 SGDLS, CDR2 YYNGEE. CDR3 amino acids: CASSASGTSGARGTQYF. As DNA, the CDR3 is TGTGCCAGCAGCGCGTCTGGGACTAGCGGGGCGAGGGGTACGCAGTATTTT. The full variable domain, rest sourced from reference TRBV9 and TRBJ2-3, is DSGVTQTPKHLITATGQRVTLRCSPRSGDLSVYWYQQSLDQGLQFLIQYYNGEERAKGNILERFSAQQFPDLHSELNLSSLELGDSALYFCASSASGTSGARGTQYFGPGTRLTVL.

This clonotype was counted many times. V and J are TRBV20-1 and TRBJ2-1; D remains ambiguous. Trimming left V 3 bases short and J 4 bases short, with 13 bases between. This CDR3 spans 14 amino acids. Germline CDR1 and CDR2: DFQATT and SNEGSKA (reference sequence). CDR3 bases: TGCAGTGCTAGGGGCCCGGTCCTTTACAATGAGCAGTTCTTC. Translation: CSARGPVLYNEQFF.

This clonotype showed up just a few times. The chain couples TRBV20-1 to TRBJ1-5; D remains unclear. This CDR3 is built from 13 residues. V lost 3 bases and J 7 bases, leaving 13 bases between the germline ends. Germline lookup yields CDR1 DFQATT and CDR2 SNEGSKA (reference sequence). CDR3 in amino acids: CSASQGPRQPQHF. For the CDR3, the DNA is TGCAGTGCTAGCCAAGGGCCCAGGCAGCCCCAGCATTTT.

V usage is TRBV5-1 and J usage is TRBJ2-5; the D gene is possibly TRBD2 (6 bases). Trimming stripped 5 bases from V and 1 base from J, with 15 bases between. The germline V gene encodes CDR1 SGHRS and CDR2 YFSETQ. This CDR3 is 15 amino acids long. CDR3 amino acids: CASSLGSGGQETQYF. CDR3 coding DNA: TGCGCCAGCAGTCTGGGGTCCGGGGGCCAAGAGACCCAGTACTTC.

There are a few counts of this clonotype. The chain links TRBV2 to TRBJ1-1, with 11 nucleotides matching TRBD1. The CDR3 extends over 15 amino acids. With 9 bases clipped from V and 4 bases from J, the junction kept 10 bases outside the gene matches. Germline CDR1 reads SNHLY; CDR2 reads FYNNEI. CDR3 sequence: CASAGQGGDVTEAFF. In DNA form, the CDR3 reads TGTGCCAGTGCGGGACAGGGGGGCGACGTCACTGAAGCTTTCTTT. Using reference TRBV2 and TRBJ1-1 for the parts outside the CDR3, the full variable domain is EPEVTQTPSHQVTQMGQEVILRCVPISNHLYFYWYRQILGQKVEFLVSFYNNEISEKSEIFDDQFSVERPDGSNFTLKIRSTKLEDSAMYFCASAGQGGDVTEAFFGQGTRLTVV.

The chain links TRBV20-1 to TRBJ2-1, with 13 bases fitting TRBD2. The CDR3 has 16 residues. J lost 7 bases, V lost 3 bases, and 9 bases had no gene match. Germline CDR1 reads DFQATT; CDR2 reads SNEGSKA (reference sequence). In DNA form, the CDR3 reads TGCAGTGCTAGCCCCGGGACTAGCGGGGCGGGGAATGAGCAGTTCTTC. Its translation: CSASPGTSGAGNEQFF.

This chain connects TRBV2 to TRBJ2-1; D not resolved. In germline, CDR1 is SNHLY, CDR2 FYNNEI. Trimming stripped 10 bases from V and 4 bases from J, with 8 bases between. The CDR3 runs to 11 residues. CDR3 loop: CATAIYNEQFF. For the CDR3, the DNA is TGTGCCACGGCGATTTACAATGAGCAGTTCTTC.

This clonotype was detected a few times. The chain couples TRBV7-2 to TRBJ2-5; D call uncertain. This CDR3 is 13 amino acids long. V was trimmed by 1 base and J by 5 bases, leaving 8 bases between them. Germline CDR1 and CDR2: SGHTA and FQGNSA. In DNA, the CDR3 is TGTGCCAGCAGCTTAGAATTTTGGGAGACCCAGTACTTC. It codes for CASSLEFWETQYF.

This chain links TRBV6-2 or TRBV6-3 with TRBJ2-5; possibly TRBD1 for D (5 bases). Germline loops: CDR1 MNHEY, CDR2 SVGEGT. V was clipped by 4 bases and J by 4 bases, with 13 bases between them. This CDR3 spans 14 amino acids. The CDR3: CASSSRQLRETQYF. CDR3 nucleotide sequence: TGTGCCAGCAGTTCCCGACAGTTAAGAGAGACCCAGTACTTC.

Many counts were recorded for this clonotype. This CDR3 is CASSPGFFTGELFF. Here the CDR3 DNA reads TGCGCCAGCAGCCCTGGGTTTTTCACCGGGGAGCTGTTTTTT. The J gene is TRBJ2-2, the V gene TRBV10-2; D gene unclear. Trimming pared 6 bases from V and 4 bases from J, leaving 12 bases between. Germline CDR1 reads WSHSY; CDR2 reads SAAADI. The CDR3 runs to 14 residues.

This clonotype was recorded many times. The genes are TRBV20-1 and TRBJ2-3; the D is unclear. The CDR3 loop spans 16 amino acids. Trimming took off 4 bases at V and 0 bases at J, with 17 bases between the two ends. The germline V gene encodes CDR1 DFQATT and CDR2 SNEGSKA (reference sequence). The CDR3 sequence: CSAITLGGTSTDTQYF. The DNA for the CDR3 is TGCAGTGCTATTACTTTGGGCGGAACTAGCACAGATACGCAGTATTTT.

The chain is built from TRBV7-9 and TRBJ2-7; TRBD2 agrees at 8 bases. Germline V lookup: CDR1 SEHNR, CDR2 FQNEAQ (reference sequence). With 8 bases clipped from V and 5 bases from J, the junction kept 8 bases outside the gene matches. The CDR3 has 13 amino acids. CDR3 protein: CASVEREINEQYF. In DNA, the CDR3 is TGTGCCAGCGTTGAGCGGGAGATCAACGAGCAGTACTTC.

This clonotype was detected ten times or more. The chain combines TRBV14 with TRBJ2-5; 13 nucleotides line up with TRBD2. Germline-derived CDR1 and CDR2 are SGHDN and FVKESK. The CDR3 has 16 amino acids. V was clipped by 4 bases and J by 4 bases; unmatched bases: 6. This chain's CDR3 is CASSPLGLAGAETQYF. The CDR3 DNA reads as TGTGCCAGCAGCCCTTTAGGACTAGCGGGAGCAGAGACCCAGTACTTC. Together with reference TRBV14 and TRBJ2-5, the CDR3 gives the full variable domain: EAGVTQFPSHSVIEKGQTVTLRCDPISGHDNLYWYRRVMGKEIKFLLHFVKESKQDESGMPNNRFLAERTGGTYSTLKVQPAELEDSGVYFCASSPLGLAGAETQYFGPGTRLLVL.

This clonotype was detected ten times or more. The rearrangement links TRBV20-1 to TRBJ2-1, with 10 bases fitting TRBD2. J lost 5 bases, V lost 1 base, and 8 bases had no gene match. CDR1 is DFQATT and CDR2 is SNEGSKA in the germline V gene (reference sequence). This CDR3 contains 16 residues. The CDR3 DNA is TGCAGTGCTAGAGTTGCGGCTAGCGGGAGCGACAATGAGCAGTTCTTC. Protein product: CSARVAASGSDNEQFF.

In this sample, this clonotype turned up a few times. CDR3 region: CSAVGQTETQYF. CDR3 DNA: TGCAGTGCAGTAGGACAGACAGAGACCCAGTACTTC. J is TRBJ2-5 and V is TRBV20-1, with a weak D call TRBD1 (6 bases). The germline V and J ends were trimmed by 6 bases and 4 bases, with 12 bases remaining between them. The CDR3 is made up of 12 amino acids. The germline gives CDR1 DFQATT, CDR2 SNEGSKA (reference sequence).

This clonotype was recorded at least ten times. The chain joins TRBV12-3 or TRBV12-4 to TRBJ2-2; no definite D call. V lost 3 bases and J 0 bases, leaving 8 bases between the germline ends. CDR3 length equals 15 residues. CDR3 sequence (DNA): TGTGCCAGCAGTTTTGGCGGACCGAACACCGGGGAGCTGTTTTTT. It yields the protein CASSFGGPNTGELFF.

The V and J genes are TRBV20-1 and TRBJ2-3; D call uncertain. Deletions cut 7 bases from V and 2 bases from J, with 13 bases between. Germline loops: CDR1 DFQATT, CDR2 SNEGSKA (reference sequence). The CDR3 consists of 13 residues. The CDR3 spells CSVPRANTDTQYF. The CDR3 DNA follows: TGCAGTGTCCCCCGGGCCAACACAGATACGCAGTATTTT.

CDR3 protein: CSASSSTQYF. CDR3 sequence (DNA): TGCAGTGCTAGTTCCTCGACCCAGTACTTC. The chain uses TRBV20-1 and TRBJ2-5, with D uncertain. Germline CDR1 reads DFQATT; CDR2 reads SNEGSKA (reference sequence). The CDR3 consists of 10 residues. V was clipped by 3 bases and J by 7 bases, with 6 bases between them.

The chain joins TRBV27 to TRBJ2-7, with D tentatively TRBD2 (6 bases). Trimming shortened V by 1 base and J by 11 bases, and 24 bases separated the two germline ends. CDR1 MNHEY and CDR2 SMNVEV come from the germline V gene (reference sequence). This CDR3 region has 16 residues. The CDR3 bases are TGTGCCAGCAGTTTATGGCTTAGCGGTGCCCCTACGAGGAAGTACTTC. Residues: CASSLWLSGAPTRKYF.